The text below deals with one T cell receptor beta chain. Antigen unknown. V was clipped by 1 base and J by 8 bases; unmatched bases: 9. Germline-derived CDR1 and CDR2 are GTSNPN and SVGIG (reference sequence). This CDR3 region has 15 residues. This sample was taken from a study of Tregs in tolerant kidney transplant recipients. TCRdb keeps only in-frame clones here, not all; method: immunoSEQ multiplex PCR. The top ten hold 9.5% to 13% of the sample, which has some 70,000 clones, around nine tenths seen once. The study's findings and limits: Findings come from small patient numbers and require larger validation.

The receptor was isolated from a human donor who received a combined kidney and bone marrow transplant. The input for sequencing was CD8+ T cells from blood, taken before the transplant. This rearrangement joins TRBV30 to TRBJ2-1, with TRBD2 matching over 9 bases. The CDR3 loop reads CAWSAGAGGSDEQFF. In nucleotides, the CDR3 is TGTGCCTGGAGTGCAGGAGCGGGAGGTTCCGATGAGCAGTTCTTC.